The subject of this entry is one T cell receptor (beta chain). Its antigen is not known. The sample originates from a study of response to subunit inactivated influenza vaccine. General observations from the study: New T cells are recruited in small numbers by each seasonal influenza vaccination, according to the authors' suggestion.

The CDR3 spans 15 residues. V lost 11 bases and J lost 3; bases outside the gene matches: 11. Per the germline V gene, CDR1 is LNHDA and CDR2 is SQIVND (reference sequence). TCRdb re-analysed the RT-PCR reads in MiXCR, keeping a single row per CDR3 protein. The sample has some 800,000 distinct CDR3 sequences, 21% seen once; the top ten hold 9.5% to 13%. The source material was PBMCs from blood, sampled more than 4 days after vaccination. The V and J genes are TRBV19 and TRBJ2-3; 10 nucleotides line up with TRBD1. The clonotype originates from a man aged 50-60 years who received an inactivated influenza vaccine. CDR3 residues: CAVGGGDRGTDTQYF. CDR3 in DNA: TGTGCCGTTGGAGGAGGGGACAGGGGTACAGATACGCAGTATTTT.